Listed below are T cell receptor beta chains from one sample, sequenced in a study of blood T cell repertoires in COVID-19. Using immunoSEQ multiplex PCR, the repertoire was profiled, and TCRdb retains in-frame clones only, with some absent. This sample has around 41,000 clones; around 83% occur once, and the top ten carry roughly 45%. The sequencing sample was made of peripheral blood. The receptors stem from a woman over 75 with acute or convalescent COVID-19. The CDR3 runs from the conserved cysteine through the conserved F or W. The D gene is left open where the match is weak. Clone sizes are given selectively: once, few, many, or a class where the clone is expanded.

V gene	J gene	clone size	D gene	CDR3 protein	CDR3 DNA
TRBV11-3	TRBJ2-3	NA	TRBD2	CASSLGTSGVTDTQYF	TGTGCCAGCAGCTTAGGTACTAGCGGGGTAACAGATACGCAGTATTTT
TRBV18	TRBJ1-1	NA	TRBD1	CASSSGQGMNTEAFF	TGTGCCAGCTCATCCGGACAGGGGATGAACACTGAAGCTTTCTTT
TRBV6-5	TRBJ1-2	many	NA	CASRDWNYGYTF	TGTGCCAGCAGAGACTGGAACTATGGCTACACCTTC
TRBV29-1	TRBJ1-1	NA	NA	CSVEDSHRRQLNTEAFF	TGCAGCGTTGAAGACTCCCACCGGCGGCAGTTGAACACTGAAGCTTTCTTT
TRBV5-8	TRBJ1-3	NA	TRBD1	CASSPQGAGNTIYF	TGTGCCAGCAGCCCACAGGGGGCGGGAAACACCATATATTTT
TRBV10-2	TRBJ1-5	few	NA	CASSETGGGQPQHF	TGCGCCAGCAGTGAGACAGGCGGCGGTCAGCCCCAGCATTTT
TRBV6-1	TRBJ2-1	NA	NA	CASSEAGGQRMNNEQFF	TGTGCCAGCAGTGAAGCGGGAGGACAACGGATGAACAATGAGCAGTTCTTC
TRBV6-5	TRBJ1-1	NA	NA	CASTPSGGHTEAFF	TGTGCCAGCACCCCAAGCGGGGGGCATACTGAAGCTTTCTTT
TRBV9	TRBJ1-3	NA	NA	CASSPRSGAGNTIYF	TGTGCCAGCAGCCCCCGATCGGGGGCTGGAAACACCATATATTTT
TRBV30	TRBJ1-1	NA	NA	CAWRRDTEAFF	TGTGCCTGGAGGAGGGACACTGAAGCTTTCTTT
TRBV6-4	TRBJ2-1	NA	NA	CASSVDSYNEQFF	TGTGCCAGCAGTGTGGACAGCTACAATGAGCAGTTCTTC
TRBV5-4	TRBJ2-5	NA	TRBD1	CASSFDRGLQETQYF	TGTGCCAGCAGCTTCGACAGGGGGCTTCAAGAGACCCAGTACTTC
TRBV29-1	TRBJ1-2	NA	TRBD1	CSVAPTGANYGYTF	TGCAGCGTCGCACCGACAGGGGCTAACTATGGCTACACCTTC
TRBV7-9	TRBJ1-2	NA	TRBD1	CASSIGDRGDGYTF	TGTGCCAGCAGTATAGGGGACAGGGGTGATGGCTACACCTTC
TRBV24-1	TRBJ2-5	few	NA	CATSDPGRTQETQYF	TGTGCCACCAGTGACCCCGGGCGGACTCAAGAGACCCAGTACTTC
TRBV6-5	TRBJ1-2	NA	NA	CASSYSGTPEGYTF	TGTGCCAGCAGTTACTCTGGGACACCAGAAGGCTACACCTTC